The subject of this entry is one T cell receptor beta chain. Time point denoted: pretreatment peripheral blood. J gave up 1 base and V 4 bases, and 17 bases lay outside the gene matches. The CDR3 extends over 20 amino acids. Germline V gives CDR1 SGHRS, CDR2 YFSETQ. Synthetic TCR analog templates were spiked into each PCR. Repertoires were generated with immunoSEQ multiplex PCR, while TCRdb's copy carries only in-frame clones and drops some. The data contain fewer than 85,000 clones, roughly 84% of them singletons. This entry belongs to a study of PD-L1 blockade in urothelial cancer. Study in general: Atezolizumab at 1,200 mg intravenously every 3 weeks was started by patients in 2014. At 3 weeks (second dose) and 6 weeks after starting treatment, blood was analyzed.

The chain uses TRBV5-1 and TRBJ2-4, with TRBD1 matching 10 bases. This clonotype was sampled from a woman aged 70-85 years with urothelial cancer. The sample consisted of PBMCs, taken around atezolizumab (anti-PD-L1) treatment. The CDR3 reads CASSGLPGTGARVAKNIQYF. The CDR3 DNA is TGCGCCAGCAGCGGTCTTCCCGGGACAGGGGCCCGAGTGGCCAAAAACATTCAGTACTTC.